Listed here are 11 T cell receptor beta chains from one sample, sequenced in a study of T cell responses to AZD1222 COVID-19 vaccine. Here immunoSEQ multiplex PCR was the method, and the copy in TCRdb shows in-frame clones only, minus some. Here the sample spans some 130,000 clones, about nine tenths being singletons. Sequences were derived from peripheral blood, sampled on day 0 of AZD1222 vaccination. These TCRs come from an adult in good health.

The V and J genes are TRBV7-2 and TRBJ1-1; D gene ambiguous. The CDR3 has 12 residues. The ends were cut back, 1 base at V and 3 bases at J, with 3 bases in the middle. CDR1 is SGHTA and CDR2 is FQGNSA in the germline V gene. The CDR3 loop is CASSLVYTEAFF. CDR3 coding DNA: TGTGCCAGCAGCTTAGTGTACACTGAAGCTTTCTTT. The variable domain in full, completed from reference TRBV7-2 and TRBJ1-1, reads GAGVSQSPSNKVTEKGKDVELRCDPISGHTALYWYRQSLGQGLEFLIYFQGNSAPDKSGLPSDRFSAERTGGSVSTLTIQRTQQEDSAVYLCASSLVYTEAFFGQGTRLTVV.

This chain links TRBV9 with TRBJ1-1; possibly TRBD1 for D (5 bases). CDR3 length: 14 amino acids. With 0 bases removed from V and 7 bases from J, the gap between germline ends came to 13 bases. The germline gives CDR1 SGDLS, CDR2 YYNGEE. CDR3 coding DNA: TGTGCCAGCAGCGTAGGGGGCGGCACAATTGAAGCTTTCTTT. The encoded protein is CASSVGGGTIEAFF.

The V and J genes are TRBV3-1 (or the pseudogene TRBV3-2) and TRBJ2-7; D perhaps matches TRBD1 (5 bases). This CDR3 contains 16 residues. CDR1 LGHDT and CDR2 YNNKEL come from the germline V gene (reference sequence). Trimming took 0 bases from V and 2 from J, leaving 14 bases between them. This chain's CDR3 is CASSQDGAAHAYEQYF. In nucleotides, the CDR3 is TGTGCCAGCAGCCAAGATGGGGCTGCCCACGCCTACGAGCAGTACTTC.

This sequence joins TRBV4-2 and TRBJ1-2, with D tentatively TRBD1 (5 bases). CDR1 is LGHNA, CDR2 YNFKEQ, per germline. The CDR3 is made up of 14 amino acids. Trimming stripped 4 bases from V and 7 bases from J, with 16 bases between. In nucleotides, the CDR3 is TGTGCCAGCAGCCCTTACCCAGGGAAGGGTGGCTACACCTTC. It specifies CASSPYPGKGGYTF.

The V and J genes are TRBV11-2 and TRBJ2-1; 11 bases line up with TRBD2. Per the germline V gene, CDR1 is SGHAT and CDR2 is FQNNGV. With V trimmed by 5 bases and J by 6 bases, 15 bases remained unmatched. The CDR3 spans 18 residues. The CDR3 is CASSPAGSGTSGINEQFF. The DNA of the CDR3 is TGTGCCAGCAGCCCTGCAGGGTCCGGGACTAGCGGTATCAATGAGCAGTTCTTC.

The chain combines TRBV5-4 with TRBJ1-2; tentatively, D is TRBD1 (5 bases). The V end lost 10 bases, the J end lost 0 bases, and 19 bases lay between the germline ends. Per the germline V gene, CDR1 is SGHNT and CDR2 is YYREEE (reference sequence). The CDR3 runs 15 residues. The DNA for the CDR3 is TGTGCCGGCTTATCTTGGGACTCAGCTAACTATGGCTACACCTTC. Amino acids: CAGLSWDSANYGYTF.

Worth noting for this clone: Different DNA sequences within this sample yield the same CDR3. This chain links TRBV9 with TRBJ2-2; no firm D call. The CDR3 consists of 13 residues. V dropped 0 bases and J dropped 6 bases, with 6 bases sitting between them. Germline V gene data show CDR1 as SGDLS and CDR2 as YYNGEE. This chain's CDR3 is CASSVVTAGELFF. DNA of the CDR3: TGTGCCAGCAGCGTAGTTACGGCCGGGGAGCTGTTTTTT.

The CDR3 reads CASSLQLGGTNSPLHF. The CDR3 DNA follows: TGCGCCAGCAGCTTGCAGTTAGGGGGCACCAATTCACCCCTCCACTTT. This chain joins TRBV5-1 and TRBJ1-6; TRBD1 matches 7 bases. The trim removed 1 base at V and 7 bases at J, leaving 8 bases unmatched. Germline CDR1 is SGHRS and CDR2 is YFSETQ. The CDR3 length is 16 residues.

This clone appeared a single time. The chain combines TRBV5-1 with TRBJ2-2; no reliable D call. CDR3 length: 14 amino acids. The germline CDR1 and CDR2 sequences are SGHRS and YFSETQ. V was pared by 3 bases and J by 3 bases, with 9 bases between. This CDR3 reads CASSSRLDTGELFF. DNA of the CDR3: TGCGCCAGCAGCTCGAGATTGGACACCGGGGAGCTGTTTTTT.

This clone was found a few times. V usage is TRBV11-3 and J usage is TRBJ2-3; no reliable D call. The CDR3 has 14 amino acids. The V gene's germline CDR1 is SGHNT and CDR2 YENEEA. Trimming left V 5 bases short and J 5 bases short, with 14 bases between. Here the CDR3 reads CASSLNRLVDTQYF. CDR3 DNA sequence: TGTGCCAGCAGCCTCAATAGACTGGTAGATACGCAGTATTTT.

The J gene is TRBJ1-6, the V gene TRBV5-8; D unresolved. The germline V gene encodes CDR1 SGHTS and CDR2 YDEGEE. This CDR3 comprises 15 residues. The ends were cut back, 5 bases at V and 6 bases at J, with 15 bases in the middle. In nucleotides, the CDR3 is TGTGCCAGCAGTGTGGGAGTTGCTGGTAATTCACCCCTCCACTTT. This gives the protein CASSVGVAGNSPLHF.